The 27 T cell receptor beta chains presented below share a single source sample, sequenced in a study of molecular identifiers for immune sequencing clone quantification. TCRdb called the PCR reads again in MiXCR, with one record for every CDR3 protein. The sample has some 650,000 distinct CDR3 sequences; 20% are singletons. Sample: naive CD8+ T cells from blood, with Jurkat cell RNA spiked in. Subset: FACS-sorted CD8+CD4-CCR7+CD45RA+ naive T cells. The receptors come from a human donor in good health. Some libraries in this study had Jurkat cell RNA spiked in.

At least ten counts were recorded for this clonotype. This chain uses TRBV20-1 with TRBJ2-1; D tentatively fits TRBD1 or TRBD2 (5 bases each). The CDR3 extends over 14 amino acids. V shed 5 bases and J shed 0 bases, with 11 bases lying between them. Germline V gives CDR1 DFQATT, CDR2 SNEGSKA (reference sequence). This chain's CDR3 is CSAWDRSSYNEQFF. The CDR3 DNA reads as TGCAGTGCTTGGGACCGAAGCTCCTACAATGAGCAGTTCTTC.

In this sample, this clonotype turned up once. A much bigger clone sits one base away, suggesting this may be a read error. The CDR3 nucleotides are TGTGCCAGCAGTTACACGGTTTCGCGGAATGAGCAGCTCTTC. It translates to CASSYTVSRNEQLF. V usage is TRBV6-5 and J usage is TRBJ2-1; D is unresolved. CDR3 size: 14 residues. In germline, CDR1 is MNHEY, CDR2 SVGAGI.

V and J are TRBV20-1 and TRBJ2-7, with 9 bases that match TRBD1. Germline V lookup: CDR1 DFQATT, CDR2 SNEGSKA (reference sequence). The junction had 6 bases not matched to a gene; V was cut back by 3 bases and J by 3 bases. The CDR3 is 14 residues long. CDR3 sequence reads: CSARSGTGIYEQYF. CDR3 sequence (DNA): TGCAGTGCTAGGTCAGGGACAGGGATCTACGAGCAGTACTTC.

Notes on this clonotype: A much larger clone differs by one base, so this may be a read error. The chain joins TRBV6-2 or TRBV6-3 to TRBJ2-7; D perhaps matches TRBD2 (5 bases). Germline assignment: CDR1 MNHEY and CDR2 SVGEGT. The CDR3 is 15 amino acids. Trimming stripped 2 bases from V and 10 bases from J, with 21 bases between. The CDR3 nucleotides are TGTGCCAGCAGTTACGCCTCGGACTCCTTTTCAAGTCAGTACTTC. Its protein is CASSYASDSFSSQYF.

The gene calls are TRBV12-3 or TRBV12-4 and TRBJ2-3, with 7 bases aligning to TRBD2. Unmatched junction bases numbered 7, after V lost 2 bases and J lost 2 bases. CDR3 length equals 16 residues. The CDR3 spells CASSLYRSGNTDTQYF. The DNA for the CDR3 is TGTGCCAGCAGTTTATATCGCAGCGGGAACACAGATACGCAGTATTTT.

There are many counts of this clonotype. CDR3 region: CASGLATGGTDTQYF. The CDR3 DNA reads TGTGCTAGTGGTTTGGCGACAGGGGGCACAGATACGCAGTATTTT. The rearrangement uses TRBV12-5 and TRBJ2-3, with 8 bases aligning to TRBD1. The CDR3 has 15 amino acids. Unmatched junction bases numbered 1, after V lost 1 base and J lost 1 base. Germline loops: CDR1 LGHNT, CDR2 FRNRAP. The complete variable domain, with remaining parts taken from reference TRBV12-5 and TRBJ2-3, reads DARVTQTPRHKVTEMGQEVTMRCQPILGHNTVFWYRQTMMQGLELLAYFRNRAPLDDSGMPKDRFSAEMPDATLATLKIQPSEPRDSAVYFCASGLATGGTDTQYFGPGTRLTVL.

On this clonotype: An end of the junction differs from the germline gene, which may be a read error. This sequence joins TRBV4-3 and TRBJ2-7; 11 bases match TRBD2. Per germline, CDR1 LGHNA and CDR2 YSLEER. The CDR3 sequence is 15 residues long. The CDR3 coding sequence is TGCGCCAGCGGCCAAGATCCCCTAGCGGGAGGCGAGCGGTACTTC. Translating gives CASGQDPLAGGERYF.

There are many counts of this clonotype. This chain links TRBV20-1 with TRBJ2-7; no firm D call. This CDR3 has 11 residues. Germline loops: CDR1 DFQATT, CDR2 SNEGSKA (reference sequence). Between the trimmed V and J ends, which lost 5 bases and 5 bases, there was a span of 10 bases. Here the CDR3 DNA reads TGCAGTGCTGAGATCGGCGACGAGCAGTACTTC. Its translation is CSAEIGDEQYF.

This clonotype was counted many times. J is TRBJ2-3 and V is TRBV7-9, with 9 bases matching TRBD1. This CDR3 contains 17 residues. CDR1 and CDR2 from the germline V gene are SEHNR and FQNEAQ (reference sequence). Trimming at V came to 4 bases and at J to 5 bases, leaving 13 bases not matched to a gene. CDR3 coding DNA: TGTGCCAGCAGCTCACTAGTTCGGACAGGGGACATAGATACGCAGTATTTT. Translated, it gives CASSSLVRTGDIDTQYF.

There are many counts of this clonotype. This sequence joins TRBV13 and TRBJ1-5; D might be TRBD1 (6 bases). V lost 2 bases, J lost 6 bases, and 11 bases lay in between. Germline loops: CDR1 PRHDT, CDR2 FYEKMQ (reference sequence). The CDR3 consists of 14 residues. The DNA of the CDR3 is TGTGCCAGCAGCTTAAAACAGGGAGCTCAGCCCCAGCATTTT. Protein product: CASSLKQGAQPQHF.

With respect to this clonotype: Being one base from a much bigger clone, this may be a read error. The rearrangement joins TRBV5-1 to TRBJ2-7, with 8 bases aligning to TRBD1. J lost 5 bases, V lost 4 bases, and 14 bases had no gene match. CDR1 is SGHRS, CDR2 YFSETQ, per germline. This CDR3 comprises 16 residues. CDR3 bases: TGCGCCAGCAGCCCGGAGACAGGGGCCTGCCGGAACGAGCAGTACTTC. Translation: CASSPETGACRNEQYF. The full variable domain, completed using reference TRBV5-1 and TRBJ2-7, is KAGVTQTPRYLIKTRGQQVTLSCSPISGHRSVSWYQQTPGQGLQFLFEYFSETQRNKGNFPGRFSGRQFSNSRSEMNVSTLELGDSALYLCASSPETGACRNEQYFGPGTRLTVT.

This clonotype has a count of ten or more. CDR3 sequence (DNA): TGTGCCACCTCTTACACAGATACGCAGTATTTT. It encodes CATSYTDTQYF. The chain joins TRBV7-2 to TRBJ2-3; D not certain. There are 11 residues in the CDR3. The V gene's germline CDR1 is SGHTA and CDR2 FQGNSA. The V gene lost 10 bases and the J gene lost 2 bases, with 7 bases spanning the gap.

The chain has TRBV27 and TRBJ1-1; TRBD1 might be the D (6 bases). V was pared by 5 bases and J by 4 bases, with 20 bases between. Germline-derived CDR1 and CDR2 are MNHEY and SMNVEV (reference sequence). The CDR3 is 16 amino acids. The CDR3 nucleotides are TGTGCCAGCAGTATACCCCGGGGGCGCGGGTCCACTGAAGCTTTCTTT. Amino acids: CASSIPRGRGSTEAFF.

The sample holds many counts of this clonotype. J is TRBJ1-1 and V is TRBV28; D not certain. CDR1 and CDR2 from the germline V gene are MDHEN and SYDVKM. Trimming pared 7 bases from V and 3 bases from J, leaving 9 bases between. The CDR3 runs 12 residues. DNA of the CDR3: TGTGCCAGCAAACGCGGGCACACTGAAGCTTTCTTT. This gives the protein CASKRGHTEAFF.

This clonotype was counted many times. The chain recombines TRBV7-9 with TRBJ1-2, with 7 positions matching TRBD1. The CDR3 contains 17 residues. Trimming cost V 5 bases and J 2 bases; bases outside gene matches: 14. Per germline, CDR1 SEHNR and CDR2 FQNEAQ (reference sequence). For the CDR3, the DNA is TGTGCCAGCAGCCGAGGCCGGACAGGAAGTTTCAACTATGGCTACACCTTC. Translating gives CASSRGRTGSFNYGYTF.

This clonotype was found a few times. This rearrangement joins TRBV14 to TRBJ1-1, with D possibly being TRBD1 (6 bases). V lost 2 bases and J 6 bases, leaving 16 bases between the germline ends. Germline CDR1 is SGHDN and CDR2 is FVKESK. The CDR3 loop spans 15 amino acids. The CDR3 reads CASSQHTTGFAEAFF. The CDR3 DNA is TGTGCCAGCAGCCAACACACTACAGGGTTTGCTGAAGCTTTCTTT.

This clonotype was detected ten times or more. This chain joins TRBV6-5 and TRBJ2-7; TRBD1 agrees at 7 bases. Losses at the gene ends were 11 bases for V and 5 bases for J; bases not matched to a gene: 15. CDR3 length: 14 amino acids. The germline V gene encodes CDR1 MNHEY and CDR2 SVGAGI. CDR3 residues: CAARKAGGIDEQYF. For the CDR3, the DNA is TGTGCCGCCCGAAAGGCAGGGGGAATCGACGAGCAGTACTTC.

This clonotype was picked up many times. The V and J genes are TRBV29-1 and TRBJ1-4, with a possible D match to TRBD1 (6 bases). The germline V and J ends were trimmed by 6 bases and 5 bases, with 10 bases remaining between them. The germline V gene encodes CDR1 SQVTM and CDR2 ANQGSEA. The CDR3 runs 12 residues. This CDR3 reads CSVGGLNEKLFF. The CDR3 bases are TGCAGCGTAGGGGGTTTAAATGAAAAACTGTTTTTT.

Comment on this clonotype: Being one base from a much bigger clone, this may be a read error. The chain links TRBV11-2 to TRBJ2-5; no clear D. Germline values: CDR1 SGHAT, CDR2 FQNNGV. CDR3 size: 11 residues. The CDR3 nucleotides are TGTGCCAGCAGCTTAACGACGGACCAGCACTTC. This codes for CASSLTTDQHF.

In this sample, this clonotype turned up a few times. CDR3 nucleotides: TGTGCCAGCATCCCGGGAATGGACGAGGGGGAAAAACTGTTTTTT. The encoded protein is CASIPGMDEGEKLFF. The chain joins TRBV28 to TRBJ1-4, with a weak D call TRBD1 (5 bases). The CDR3 is 15 residues long. Germline V gene lookup returns CDR1 MDHEN and CDR2 SYDVKM. V was shortened by 7 bases and J by 8 bases, with 20 bases between the two germline ends.

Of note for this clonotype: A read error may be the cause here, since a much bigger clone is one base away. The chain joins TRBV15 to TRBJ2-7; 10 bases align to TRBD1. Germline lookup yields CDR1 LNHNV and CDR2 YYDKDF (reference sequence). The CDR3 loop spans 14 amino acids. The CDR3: CAARLDRGPYEQYF. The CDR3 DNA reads TGTGCCGCCAGACTCGACAGGGGGCCCTACGAGCAGTACTTC.

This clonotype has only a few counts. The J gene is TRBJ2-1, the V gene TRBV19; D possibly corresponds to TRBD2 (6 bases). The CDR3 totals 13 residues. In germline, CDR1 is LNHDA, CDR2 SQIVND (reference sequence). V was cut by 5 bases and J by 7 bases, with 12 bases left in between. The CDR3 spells CASSWDFYNEQFF. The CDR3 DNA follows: TGTGCCAGTAGTTGGGACTTCTATAATGAGCAGTTCTTC.

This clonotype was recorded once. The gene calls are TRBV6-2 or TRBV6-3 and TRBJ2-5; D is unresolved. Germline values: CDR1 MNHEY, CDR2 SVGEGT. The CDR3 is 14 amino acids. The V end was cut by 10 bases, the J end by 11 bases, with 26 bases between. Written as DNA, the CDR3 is TGTGCCAACCAGACATCGAGCTCCTACAATGAGCAGTACTTC. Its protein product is CANQTSSSYNEQYF.

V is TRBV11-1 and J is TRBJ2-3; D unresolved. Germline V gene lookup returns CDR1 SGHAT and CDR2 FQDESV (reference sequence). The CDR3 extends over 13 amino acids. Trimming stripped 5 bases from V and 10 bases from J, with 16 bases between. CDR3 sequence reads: CASSLNQQIAQYF. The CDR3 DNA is TGTGCCAGCAGCCTCAACCAGCAAATTGCGCAGTATTTT.

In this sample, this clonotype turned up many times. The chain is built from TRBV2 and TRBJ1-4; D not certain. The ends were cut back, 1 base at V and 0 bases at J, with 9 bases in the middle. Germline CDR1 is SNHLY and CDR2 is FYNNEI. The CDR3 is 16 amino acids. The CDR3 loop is CASSEGTLATNEKLFF. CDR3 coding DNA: TGTGCCAGCAGTGAAGGGACTCTTGCAACTAATGAAAAACTGTTTTTT.

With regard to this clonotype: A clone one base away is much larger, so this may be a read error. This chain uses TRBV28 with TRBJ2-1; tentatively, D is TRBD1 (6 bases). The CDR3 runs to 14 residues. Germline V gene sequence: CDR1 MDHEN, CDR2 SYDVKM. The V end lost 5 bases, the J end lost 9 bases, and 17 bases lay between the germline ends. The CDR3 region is CASSTGNFGCEQFF. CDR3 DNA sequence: TGTGCCAGCAGTACAGGGAATTTCGGATGTGAGCAGTTCTTC.

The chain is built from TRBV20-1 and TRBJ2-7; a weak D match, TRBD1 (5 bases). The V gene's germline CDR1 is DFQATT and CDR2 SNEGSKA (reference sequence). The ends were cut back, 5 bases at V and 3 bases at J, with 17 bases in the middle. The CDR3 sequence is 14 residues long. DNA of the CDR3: TGCAGTGCTCGGTGGGGCTTAACTTTCTACGAGCAGTACTTC. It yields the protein CSARWGLTFYEQYF.